One sample yielded the 28 T cell receptor beta chains listed below, sequenced in a study of blood T cell repertoires in COVID-19. Generated by immunoSEQ multiplex PCR, the TCRdb table keeps only in-frame clones and is missing some. The table records roughly 230,000 clones, more than 70% of them present only once. The sample consisted of peripheral blood. These receptors all come from a man aged 35-49 years with active or convalescent COVID-19.

The V gene is TRBV4-3, the J gene TRBJ1-6, with TRBD1 matching 9 bases. The germline V gene has CDR1 LGHNA and CDR2 YSLEER. The V gene end was trimmed by 3 bases and the J gene end by 7 bases; junction bases not matched to a gene: 7. The CDR3 is 16 amino acids. This CDR3 reads CASSHLQGAGNSPLHF. CDR3 in DNA: TGCGCCAGCAGCCACCTACAGGGGGCTGGGAATTCACCCCTCCACTTT.

This chain connects TRBV30 to TRBJ1-4; the match to TRBD1 covers 8 bases. The germline CDR1 and CDR2 sequences are GTSNPN and SVGIG (reference sequence). This CDR3 is built from 12 residues. Trimming cost V 8 bases and J 10 bases; bases outside gene matches: 9. The CDR3 sequence is CATRTGSGKLFF. CDR3 in DNA: TGTGCCACCCGGACAGGGAGTGGAAAACTGTTTTTT.

The V call is TRBV11-2, the J call TRBJ2-2, with TRBD2 matching 9 bases. The V segment lost 2 bases and the J segment 5 bases; nucleotides outside the gene matches: 6. The CDR3 sequence is 16 residues long. CDR1 SGHAT and CDR2 FQNNGV come from the germline V gene. CDR3 protein: CASSLFTSGLTGELFF. CDR3 coding DNA: TGTGCCAGCAGCTTATTTACTAGCGGGTTGACCGGGGAGCTGTTTTTT.

The chain is built from TRBV4-1 and TRBJ2-6, with D unresolved. Germline-derived CDR1 and CDR2 are MGHRA and YSYEKL. The CDR3 totals 17 residues. Trimming pared 4 bases from V and 2 bases from J, leaving 15 bases between. CDR3 DNA: TGCGCCAGCAGCCCCCCTGAAGACCGGGCTGGGGCCAACGTCCTGACTTTC. This codes for CASSPPEDRAGANVLTF.

The genes are TRBV4-2 and TRBJ2-2; the match to TRBD1 covers 8 bases. The V segment lost 0 bases and the J segment 6 bases; nucleotides outside the gene matches: 6. The V gene's germline CDR1 is LGHNA and CDR2 YNFKEQ. The CDR3 spans 16 residues. CDR3 amino acids: CASSQDYRGIAGELFF. The CDR3 DNA sequence: TGTGCCAGCAGCCAAGATTACAGGGGGATTGCCGGGGAGCTGTTTTTT.

This chain connects TRBV6-5 to TRBJ2-1; 7 bases line up with TRBD2. The germline gives CDR1 MNHEY, CDR2 SVGAGI. The length of the CDR3 is 16 residues. V was pared by 0 bases and J by 4 bases, with 6 bases of the junction left unmatched. The CDR3 DNA sequence: TGTGCCAGCAGTTACTCGGGGGGGGGAAAGTACAATGAGCAGTTCTTC. This gives the protein CASSYSGGGKYNEQFF.

This clone was counted a few times. The V and J genes are TRBV19 and TRBJ1-6; 8 bases are shared with TRBD1. V lost 6 bases and J lost 5; bases outside the gene matches: 6. CDR1 is LNHDA and CDR2 is SQIVND in the germline V gene (reference sequence). The CDR3 extends over 15 amino acids. The CDR3 here is CASRVPGQDNSPLHF. The CDR3 nucleotides are TGTGCCAGTAGGGTTCCGGGACAGGATAATTCACCCCTCCACTTT.

DNA of the CDR3: TGCGCCAGCAGCTTGGATCAGGGGGACACAGATACGCAGTATTTT. Its protein product is CASSLDQGDTDTQYF. The rearrangement links TRBV5-1 to TRBJ2-3; the match to TRBD1 covers 7 bases. Germline CDR1 reads SGHRS; CDR2 reads YFSETQ. J lost 2 bases, V lost 0 bases, and 3 bases had no gene match. The CDR3 is made up of 15 amino acids.

This clone was observed a few times. The genes are TRBV7-2 and TRBJ2-5; D perhaps matches TRBD1 (6 bases). This CDR3 has 14 amino acids. V lost 5 bases to trimming and J lost 1 base, with 11 bases between them. CDR1 SGHTA and CDR2 FQGNSA come from the germline V gene. CDR3 DNA sequence: TGTGCCAGCAGCCTCACAGGGAGCCAAGAGACCCAGTACTTC. Its translation is CASSLTGSQETQYF.

Note on this clone: Other DNA sequences in this sample translate to the same CDR3. The chain joins TRBV5-1 to TRBJ1-2, with D uncertain. Germline assignment: CDR1 SGHRS and CDR2 YFSETQ. This CDR3 is built from 12 residues. Trimming removed 0 bases from V and 5 bases from J, with 5 bases in between. Here the CDR3 DNA reads TGCGCCAGCAGCTTGGCCGGTTATGGCTACACCTTC. Protein product: CASSLAGYGYTF.

The DNA of the CDR3 is TGTGCCAGCAGCACTAGACAGGGTAGCTGGGGCTACACCTTC. This gives the protein CASSTRQGSWGYTF. The J gene is TRBJ1-2, the V gene TRBV13; 7 bases map to TRBD1. The CDR3 is 14 residues long. J gave up 8 bases and V 5 bases, and 11 bases lay outside the gene matches. Germline V CDR1 and CDR2: PRHDT, FYEKMQ (reference sequence).

The chain employs TRBV6-1 and TRBJ1-2, with a tentative D call TRBD1 (6 bases). Germline CDR1 reads MNHNS; CDR2 reads SASEGT. The CDR3 totals 14 residues. V shed 0 bases and J shed 7 bases, with 12 bases lying between them. CDR3 DNA sequence: TGTGCCAGCAGTGAAGCCCGGCAGGGGTTTGGCTACACCTTC. Protein sequence: CASSEARQGFGYTF.

The V and J genes are TRBV4-2 and TRBJ2-7, with 10 bases fitting TRBD2. Trimming at V came to 3 bases and at J to 1 base, leaving 6 bases not matched to a gene. Germline CDR1 and CDR2: LGHNA and YNFKEQ. The CDR3 runs to 16 residues. CDR3 residues: CASSQERGGTSYEQYF. The CDR3 DNA sequence: TGTGCCAGCAGCCAGGAGCGGGGGGGGACTTCCTACGAGCAGTACTTC.

The chain has TRBV2 and TRBJ2-7; TRBD1 aligns across 7 bases. With V trimmed by 10 bases and J by 2 bases, 5 bases remained unmatched. CDR3 length: 12 residues. Germline-derived CDR1 and CDR2 are SNHLY and FYNNEI. Here the CDR3 DNA reads TGTGCCACGACAGGGATCCCCTACGAGCAGTACTTC. Translated, it gives CATTGIPYEQYF.

This clone appeared a few times. The chain employs TRBV14 and TRBJ1-2; D not certain. The CDR3 covers 13 residues. The V gene lost 4 bases and the J gene lost 8 bases, with 14 bases spanning the gap. Germline CDR1 reads SGHDN; CDR2 reads FVKESK. This chain's CDR3 is CASSLPRAGGYTF. The CDR3 region has the DNA TGTGCCAGCAGCCTGCCCCGGGCGGGCGGCTACACCTTC.

CDR3: CATSDYPLGVGTDTQYF. Written as DNA, the CDR3 is TGTGCCACCAGTGATTACCCGTTAGGGGTAGGTACAGATACGCAGTATTTT. The chain links TRBV24-1 to TRBJ2-3, with a possible D match to TRBD1 (5 bases). Trimming removed 2 bases at V and 3 bases at J, with 17 bases between. CDR1 and CDR2 (germline): KGHDR, SFDVKD. This CDR3 is built from 17 residues.

The V call is TRBV4-1, the J call TRBJ2-4; D ambiguous. Per the germline V gene, CDR1 is MGHRA and CDR2 is YSYEKL. This CDR3 region has 17 residues. V lost 3 bases, J lost 0 bases, and 15 bases lay in between. CDR3 in DNA: TGCGCCAGCAGCCAGATTGTGACAAAGTTAGCCAAAAACATTCAGTACTTC. Amino acid sequence: CASSQIVTKLAKNIQYF.

This chain connects TRBV6-1 to TRBJ2-1, with D possibly TRBD2 on 6 matching bases. The germline CDR1 and CDR2 sequences are MNHNS and SASEGT. The CDR3 runs 16 residues. With 3 bases removed from V and 1 base from J, the gap between germline ends came to 13 bases. The CDR3 protein is CASSERAGRSYNEQFF. The CDR3 nucleotides are TGTGCCAGCAGTGAGCGGGCAGGGAGGTCCTACAATGAGCAGTTCTTC.

This chain joins TRBV4-1 and TRBJ2-4, with 10 nucleotides matching TRBD1. Germline CDR1 MGHRA, CDR2 YSYEKL. CDR3 length equals 17 residues. V lost 0 bases to trimming and J lost 6 bases; unmatched junction nucleotides: 8. In DNA, the CDR3 is TGCGCCAGCAGCCAAGAGGAGGGACAGGGGTACGGAAACATTCAGTACTTC. This codes for CASSQEEGQGYGNIQYF.

The J gene is TRBJ2-7, the V gene TRBV27; tentative D call: TRBD1 (6 bases). In germline, CDR1 is MNHEY, CDR2 SMNVEV (reference sequence). V was cut by 4 bases and J by 3 bases, with 13 bases left in between. The CDR3 extends over 14 amino acids. CDR3 region: CASSSGTGHYEQYF. The CDR3 DNA sequence: TGTGCCAGCAGTTCAGGGACGGGACACTACGAGCAGTACTTC.

In its sample, this clone was seen a few times. V usage is TRBV6-5 and J usage is TRBJ2-2; tentatively, D is TRBD1 (6 bases). This CDR3 is built from 15 residues. The ends were cut back, 8 bases at V and 3 bases at J, with 16 bases in the middle. Germline V gives CDR1 MNHEY, CDR2 SVGAGI. The CDR3 DNA is TGTGCCAGCGTACCCCGGGACAAAGACACCGGGGAGCTGTTTTTT. It encodes CASVPRDKDTGELFF.

This clone was counted only a few times. The chain uses TRBV5-8 and TRBJ1-2, with 7 bases aligning to TRBD1. V lost 1 base, J lost 2 bases, and 2 bases stayed unmatched. CDR1 SGHTS and CDR2 YDEGEE come from the germline V gene. The CDR3 is made up of 14 amino acids. Written as DNA, the CDR3 is TGTGCCAGCAGCTTGTCGGGACAGAACTATGGCTACACCTTC. Translation: CASSLSGQNYGYTF.

This chain joins TRBV6-6 and TRBJ2-2, with D possibly TRBD1 on 6 matching bases. The CDR3 covers 16 residues. The ends were cut back, 6 bases at V and 6 bases at J, with 20 bases in the middle. The germline V gene encodes CDR1 MNHNY and CDR2 SVGAGI (reference sequence). The CDR3 loop reads CASSPPVGGRSGELFF. CDR3 DNA: TGTGCCAGCAGCCCACCCGTTGGGGGCCGTTCCGGGGAGCTGTTTTTT.

The genes are TRBV6-2 or TRBV6-3 and TRBJ1-2; D perhaps matches TRBD1 (6 bases). V was cut by 6 bases and J by 8 bases, with 19 bases left in between. The CDR3 spans 14 residues. Germline V gene data show CDR1 as MNHEY and CDR2 as SVGEGT. CDR3 amino acids: CASSPTDRGNGYTF. In DNA form, the CDR3 reads TGTGCCAGCAGCCCCACTGATAGGGGGAACGGCTACACCTTC.

This rearrangement joins TRBV4-3 to TRBJ2-3; TRBD1 agrees at 8 bases. CDR3 length equals 16 residues. CDR1 and CDR2 from the germline V gene are LGHNA and YSLEER. After removal of 0 bases from V and 5 bases from J, the junction contained 7 bases not matched to a gene. CDR3 in amino acids: CASSQDGSGGRDTQYF. The CDR3 nucleotides are TGCGCCAGCAGCCAAGATGGATCAGGGGGCAGAGATACGCAGTATTTT.

The chain recombines TRBV6-5 with TRBJ1-4; 11 bases are a match to TRBD1. The CDR3 sequence is 15 residues long. Germline values: CDR1 MNHEY, CDR2 SVGAGI. Germline trimming cut 4 bases from V and 9 bases from J; bases unmatched to any gene: 7. The DNA for the CDR3 is TGTGCCAGCAGTTCGGGAGGGACAGGGGGTAAAAAACTGTTTTTT. Translating gives CASSSGGTGGKKLFF.

The chain couples TRBV19 to TRBJ2-1; 9 nucleotides agree with TRBD1. The V segment lost 3 bases and the J segment 8 bases; nucleotides outside the gene matches: 8. The V gene's germline CDR1 is LNHDA and CDR2 SQIVND (reference sequence). This CDR3 contains 15 residues. The CDR3 region is CASSISTGGFYEQFF. The CDR3 DNA is TGTGCCAGTAGTATCTCGACAGGGGGTTTCTATGAGCAGTTCTTC.

V and J are TRBV4-1 and TRBJ2-4; D gene unclear. The CDR3 runs 17 residues. V was shortened by 1 base and J by 0 bases, with 13 bases between the two germline ends. Germline V gives CDR1 MGHRA, CDR2 YSYEKL. The CDR3 DNA sequence: TGCGCCAGCAGCCAAGGTCTGGAGAGGCTAGCCAAAAACATTCAGTACTTC. Amino acid sequence: CASSQGLERLAKNIQYF.